Reported below is one T cell receptor (beta chain). This clonotype appeared a few times. Which antigen it targets is not known. The sample holds no much larger clone one base away, and base qualities are not on file. Systemically healthy Caucasian individuals from Russia, some 36 in total and aged roughly 6 to 100 years, were included as donors. About 9.6 milliliters of peripheral blood were collected from each donor into EDTA-treated Vacutainer tubes. Ficoll-Paque density-gradient centrifugation was used to isolate PBMCs, with at least 6.5 million per sample. Trizol reagent was used to extract total RNA from PBMCs, with at least 5.5 micrograms per sample. For every donor, an aliquot of PBMCs went through flow cytometry to measure the percentages of naive CD45RAhigh/CD27high T cells. The source of the sample is a study of blood T cells in healthy people across ages (dated by TCRdb to 2014 to 2015). Context from the whole study: In model experiments, template switching captured roughly one uniquely barcoded TCR beta cDNA molecule for every two T cells. The study analyzed two additional independent replicas of 1 million unique cDNA reads from the same blood draw for two donors, one aged 18 to 29 and one aged 80 or older. To track age-related changes in TCR beta repertoire diversity, the study relied on deep sequencing normalized with unique cDNA molecular identifiers. Donors were grouped into four age groups: young (average roughly 15 years), middle-aged (39), aged (around 56) and long-lived (over 80). Results the study describes overall, beyond this receptor: Estimates of total diversity from one million sequenced T cells were regarded as lower bounds and underestimates. The CMV infection status of donors was not known, potentially confounding age-related changes in expanded clonotypes. Bulk unsorted PBMC profiling prevented conclusive comparison of naive and antigen-experienced compartments. A strong correlation was found between observed TCR beta diversity and the percentage of naive T cells measured by flow cytometry. Compared with the aged group, the long-lived group had more naive CD4+ T cells, fewer expanded clones and increased TCR diversity, suggesting age selection. Observed TCR beta diversity per million T cells fell roughly linearly with age, and a significant reduction was already apparent by age approximately 40.

Libraries were constructed by 5' RACE. The reads were generated on an Illumina HiSeq 2500. A second PCR of about 7 to 12 cycles was performed with a sample-barcoded 5' primer and a J-beta primer mix. A template-switch 5' adaptor carrying 12 random nucleotides introduced a unique molecular identifier onto each TCR beta cDNA molecule. At least 2.5 million CDR3-containing paired-end reads were obtained from each sample. The Mint cDNA synthesis kit, primed by a TRBC-specific oligonucleotide, was used to synthesize first-strand cDNA from all RNA. Following uracil-DNA glycosylase treatment, all cDNA underwent a first 18-cycle PCR with the universal primers M1SS and BC2_uni_R. The authors' pipeline ran thus. Each sample was normalized by randomly selecting 1 million high-quality reads, each carrying a distinct molecular identifier. Reads sharing molecular identifiers were discarded rather than binned into consensus sequences. MiTCR, set to a Q25 quality threshold and the strictest error-elimination algorithm, was used for CDR3 identification, clonotype clustering and error correction. A nonparametric unseen species model with Euler transformation was used to estimate a lower bound on total TCR beta diversity. TCRdb cleaned the public reads at Q25 with fastp, built clones with MiXCR and kept in-frame beta chains. Entries that share a CDR3 protein sequence are merged under the most common genes and DNA. The V and J calls here are based on TCRdb, not the publication. This sample holds around 800,000 distinct CDR3 sequences; roughly 24% were observed only once. In total, the top ten clones hold over 2.5% of the sample.

Counted from cysteine to phenylalanine, this CDR3 has 14 amino acids. Kept here is only the CDR3 DNA, which spans 42 bases and is read in frame from base 1. CDR1 and CDR2 (MNHEY, SMNVEV) derive from the germline V gene (reference sequence). The same specimen was also included in a second study, on T cells of mothers and their children. As that second paper reports: Nine systemically healthy Caucasian individuals served as donors, namely three mothers together with their six children. cDNA synthesis used all of the extracted RNA, with roughly 1.5 ug of RNA in each 15 ul reaction. In the second PCR, the M1S primer added sample barcodes and 2-4 random nucleotides. Over 10 million TCR beta CDR3 reads came from each mother, compared with millions of reads from each child. In both related and unrelated pairs, thymic selection shapes the output of TCR recombination in a similar way, with inherited differences having only a minor effect. Normalized repertoire overlap was always found to be slightly, but never significantly, higher in related mother-child pairs than in unrelated mother-child pairs. No persistent microchimeric T cell clones were detected, at a sensitivity of 80 to 100 clones per million clonotypes. In the study, deep NGS was used to compare the TCR beta repertoires of mothers and children, and features distinguishing related mother-child pairs from unrelated individuals were sought. The mean age was roughly 44 +/- 4 years for the mothers and approximately 11 +/- 4 years for the children. After adapters were ligated using NEBNext reagents, the libraries underwent 100+100 nt paired-end sequencing on an Illumina HiSeq 2000. To prevent cross-contamination, the mother and child libraries were prepared one month apart and sequenced in separate runs. Between roughly 450,000 and 2,000,000 distinct TCR beta clonotypes were identified per donor. Naive TCR beta clonotypes were estimated from low-frequency clonotypes matched to each donor's FACS-determined naive share, without sorting.

What was sequenced was blood. The sequence was collected from a boy aged 5-17 years in good health. The sequence links TRBV27 to TRBJ2-7; no D gene is confidently identified. The last part of the DNA fits TRBJ2-5 better; the J call may be wrong. The CDR3: CACRESPYQETQYF. The sequenced DNA: TGTGCCTGTCGCGAGTCGCCGTACCAAGAGACCCAGTACTTC.